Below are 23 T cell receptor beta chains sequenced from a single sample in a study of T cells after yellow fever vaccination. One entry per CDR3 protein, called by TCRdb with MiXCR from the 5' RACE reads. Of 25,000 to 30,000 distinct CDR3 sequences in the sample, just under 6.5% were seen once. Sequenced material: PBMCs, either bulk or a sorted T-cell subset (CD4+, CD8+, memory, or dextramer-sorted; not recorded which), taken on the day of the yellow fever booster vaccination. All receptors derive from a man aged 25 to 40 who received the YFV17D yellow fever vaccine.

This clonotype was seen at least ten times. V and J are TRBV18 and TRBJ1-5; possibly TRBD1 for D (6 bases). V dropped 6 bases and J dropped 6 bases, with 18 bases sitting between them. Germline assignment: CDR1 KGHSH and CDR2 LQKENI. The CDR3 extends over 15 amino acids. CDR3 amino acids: CASSDVGGYGQPQHF. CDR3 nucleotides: TGTGCCAGCTCGGACGTAGGGGGTTACGGTCAGCCCCAGCATTTT.

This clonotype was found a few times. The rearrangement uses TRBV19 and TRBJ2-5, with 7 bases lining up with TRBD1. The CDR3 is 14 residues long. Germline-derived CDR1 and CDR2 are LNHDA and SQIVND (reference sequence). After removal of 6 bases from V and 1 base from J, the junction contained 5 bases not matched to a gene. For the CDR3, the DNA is TGTGCCAGTAGCCCGACAGGGACCCAAGAGACCCAGTACTTC. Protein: CASSPTGTQETQYF. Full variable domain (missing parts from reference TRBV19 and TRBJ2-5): DGGITQSPKYLFRKEGQNVTLSCEQNLNHDAMYWYRQDPGQGLRLIYYSQIVNDFQKGDIAEGYSVSREKKESFPLTVTSAQKNPTAFYLCASSPTGTQETQYFGPGTRLLVL.

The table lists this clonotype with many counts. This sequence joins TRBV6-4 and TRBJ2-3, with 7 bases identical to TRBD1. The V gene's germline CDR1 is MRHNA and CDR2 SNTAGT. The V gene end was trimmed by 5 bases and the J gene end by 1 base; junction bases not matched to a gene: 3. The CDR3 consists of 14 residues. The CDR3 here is CASSRTGGTDTQYF. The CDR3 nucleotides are TGTGCCAGCAGTCGAACAGGGGGCACAGATACGCAGTATTTT.

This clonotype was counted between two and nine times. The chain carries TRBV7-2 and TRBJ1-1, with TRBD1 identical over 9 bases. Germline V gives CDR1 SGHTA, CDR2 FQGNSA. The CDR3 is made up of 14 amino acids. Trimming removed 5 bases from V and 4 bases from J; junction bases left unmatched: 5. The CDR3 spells CASSDTTGGTEAFF. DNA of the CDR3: TGTGCCAGCAGCGACACGACAGGGGGCACTGAAGCTTTCTTT.

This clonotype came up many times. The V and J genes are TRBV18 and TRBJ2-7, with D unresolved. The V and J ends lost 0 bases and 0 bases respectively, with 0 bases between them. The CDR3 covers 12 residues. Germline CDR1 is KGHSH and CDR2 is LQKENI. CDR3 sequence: CASSPPSYEQYF. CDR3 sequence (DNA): TGTGCCAGCTCACCACCCTCCTACGAGCAGTACTTC.

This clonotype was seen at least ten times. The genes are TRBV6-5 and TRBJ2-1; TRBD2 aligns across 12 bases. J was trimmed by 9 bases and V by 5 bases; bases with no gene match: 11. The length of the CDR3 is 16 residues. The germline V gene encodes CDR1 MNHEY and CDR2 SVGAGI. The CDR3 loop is CASSTPTSGRGTEQFF. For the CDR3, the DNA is TGTGCCAGCAGTACCCCGACTAGCGGGAGAGGGACTGAGCAGTTCTTC.

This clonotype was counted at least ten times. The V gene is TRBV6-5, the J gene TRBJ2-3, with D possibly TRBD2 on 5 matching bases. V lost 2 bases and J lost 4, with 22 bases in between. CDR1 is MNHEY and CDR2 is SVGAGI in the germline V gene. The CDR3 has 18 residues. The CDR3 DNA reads TGTGCCAGCAGTTACCTAGCTGGAAGGGAGTGGTCCCCAGATACGCAGTATTTT. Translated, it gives CASSYLAGREWSPDTQYF.

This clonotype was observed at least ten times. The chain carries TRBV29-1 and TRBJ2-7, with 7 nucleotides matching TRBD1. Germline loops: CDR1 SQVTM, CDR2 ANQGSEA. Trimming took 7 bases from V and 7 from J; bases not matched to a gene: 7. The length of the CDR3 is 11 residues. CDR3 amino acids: CSAGDSWEQYF. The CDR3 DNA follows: TGCAGCGCCGGGGACAGCTGGGAGCAGTACTTC.

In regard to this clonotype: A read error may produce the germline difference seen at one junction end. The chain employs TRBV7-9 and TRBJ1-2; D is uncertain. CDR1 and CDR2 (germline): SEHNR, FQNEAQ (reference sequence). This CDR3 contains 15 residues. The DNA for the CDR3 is TGTGCCAGCAGCTCTGGGTGGTTGGAGGAACGGGTGATATACTTC. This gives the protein CASSSGWLEERVIYF. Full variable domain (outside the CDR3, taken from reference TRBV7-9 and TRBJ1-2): DTGVSQNPRHKITKRGQNVTFRCDPISEHNRLYWYRQTLGQGPEFLTYFQNEAQLEKSRLLSDRFSAERPKGSFSTLEIQRTEQGDSAMYLCASSSGWLEERVIYFGSGTRLTVV.

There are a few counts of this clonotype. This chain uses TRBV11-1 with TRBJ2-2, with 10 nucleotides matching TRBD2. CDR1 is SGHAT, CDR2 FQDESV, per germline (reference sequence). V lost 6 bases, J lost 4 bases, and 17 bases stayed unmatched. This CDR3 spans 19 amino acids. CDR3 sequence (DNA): TGTGCCAGCAGATATTACCGGGACAGAGTAGCGGGAGGCACCGGGGAGCTGTTTTTT. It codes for CASRYYRDRVAGGTGELFF.

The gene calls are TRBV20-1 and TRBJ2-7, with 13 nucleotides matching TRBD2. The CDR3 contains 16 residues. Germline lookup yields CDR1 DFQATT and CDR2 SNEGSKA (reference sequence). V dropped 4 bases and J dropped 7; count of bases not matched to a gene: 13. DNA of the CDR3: TGCAGTGCTACCTCCGGGACTAGCGGGATCCGTACGGAGCAGTACTTC. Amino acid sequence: CSATSGTSGIRTEQYF.

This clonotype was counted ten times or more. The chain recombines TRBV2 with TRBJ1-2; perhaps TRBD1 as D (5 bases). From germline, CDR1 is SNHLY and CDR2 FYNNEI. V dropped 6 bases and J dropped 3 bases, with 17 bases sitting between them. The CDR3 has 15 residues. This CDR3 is CASSGRASGDYGYTF. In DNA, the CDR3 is TGTGCCAGCAGCGGGAGGGCGTCGGGGGACTATGGCTACACCTTC.

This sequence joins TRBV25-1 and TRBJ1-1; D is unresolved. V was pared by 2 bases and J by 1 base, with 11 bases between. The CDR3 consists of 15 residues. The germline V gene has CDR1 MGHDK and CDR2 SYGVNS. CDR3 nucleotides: TGTGCCAGCAGTGAAACCCCGACGGGGAACACTGAAGCTTTCTTT. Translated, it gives CASSETPTGNTEAFF.

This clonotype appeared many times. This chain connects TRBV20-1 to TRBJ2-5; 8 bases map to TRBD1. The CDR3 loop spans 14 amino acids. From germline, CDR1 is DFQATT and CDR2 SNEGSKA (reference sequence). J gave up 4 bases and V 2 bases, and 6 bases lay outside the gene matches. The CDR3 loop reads CSARSGGFRETQYF. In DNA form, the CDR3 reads TGCAGTGCTAGATCAGGGGGCTTTCGAGAGACCCAGTACTTC.

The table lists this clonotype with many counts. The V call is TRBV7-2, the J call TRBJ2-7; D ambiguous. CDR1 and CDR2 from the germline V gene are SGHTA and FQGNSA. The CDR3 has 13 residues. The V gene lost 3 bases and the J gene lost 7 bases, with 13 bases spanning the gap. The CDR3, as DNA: TGTGCCAGCAGCTTTGGGTCGTGGGTTGAGCAGTACTTC. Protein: CASSFGSWVEQYF.

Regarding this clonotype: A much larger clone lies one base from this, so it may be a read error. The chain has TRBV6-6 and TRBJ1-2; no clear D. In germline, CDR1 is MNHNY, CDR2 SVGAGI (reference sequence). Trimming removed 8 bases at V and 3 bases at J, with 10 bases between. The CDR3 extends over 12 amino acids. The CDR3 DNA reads TGTGCCAGCCAAGGACGGCACTATGGCTACACCTTC. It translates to CASQGRHYGYTF.

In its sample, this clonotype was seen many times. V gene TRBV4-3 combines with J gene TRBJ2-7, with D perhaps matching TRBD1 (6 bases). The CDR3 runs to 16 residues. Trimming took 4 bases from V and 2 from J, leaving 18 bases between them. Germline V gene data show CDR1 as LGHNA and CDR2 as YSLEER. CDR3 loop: CASSPGSGEGAYEQYF. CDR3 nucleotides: TGCGCCAGCAGCCCCGGCTCAGGGGAAGGAGCCTACGAGCAGTACTTC.

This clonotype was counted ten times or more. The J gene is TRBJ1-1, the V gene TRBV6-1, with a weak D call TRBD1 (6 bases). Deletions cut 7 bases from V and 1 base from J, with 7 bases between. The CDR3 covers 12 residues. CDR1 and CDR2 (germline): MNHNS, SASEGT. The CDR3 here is CASTQGNTEAFF. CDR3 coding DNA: TGTGCCAGCACACAGGGGAACACTGAAGCTTTCTTT.

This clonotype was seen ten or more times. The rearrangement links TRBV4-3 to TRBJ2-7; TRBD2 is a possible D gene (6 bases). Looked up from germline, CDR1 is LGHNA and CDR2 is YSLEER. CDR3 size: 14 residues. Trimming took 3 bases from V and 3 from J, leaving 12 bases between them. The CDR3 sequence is CASSQAGSGYEQYF. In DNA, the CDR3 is TGCGCCAGCAGCCAGGCGGGATCCGGCTACGAGCAGTACTTC.

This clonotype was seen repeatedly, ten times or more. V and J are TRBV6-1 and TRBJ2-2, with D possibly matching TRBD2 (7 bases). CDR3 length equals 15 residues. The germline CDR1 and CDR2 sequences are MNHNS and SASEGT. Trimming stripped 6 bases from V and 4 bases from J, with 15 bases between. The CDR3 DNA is TGTGCCAGCAGGAACGAAGGGGGGGGCACCGGGGAGCTGTTTTTT. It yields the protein CASRNEGGGTGELFF.

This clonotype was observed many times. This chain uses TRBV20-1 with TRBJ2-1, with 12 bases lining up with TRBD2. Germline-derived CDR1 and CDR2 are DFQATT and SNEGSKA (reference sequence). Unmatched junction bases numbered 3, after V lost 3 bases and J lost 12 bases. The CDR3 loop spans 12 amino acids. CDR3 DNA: TGCAGTGCTAGCCTAGCGGGAGGGTGGCAGTTCTTC. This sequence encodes CSASLAGGWQFF.

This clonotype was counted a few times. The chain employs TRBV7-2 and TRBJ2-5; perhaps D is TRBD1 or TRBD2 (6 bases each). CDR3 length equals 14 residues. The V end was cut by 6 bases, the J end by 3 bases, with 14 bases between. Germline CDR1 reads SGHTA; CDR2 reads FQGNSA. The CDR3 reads CASSGGGLEETQYF. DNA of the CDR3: TGTGCCAGCAGTGGAGGGGGGTTGGAAGAGACCCAGTACTTC.

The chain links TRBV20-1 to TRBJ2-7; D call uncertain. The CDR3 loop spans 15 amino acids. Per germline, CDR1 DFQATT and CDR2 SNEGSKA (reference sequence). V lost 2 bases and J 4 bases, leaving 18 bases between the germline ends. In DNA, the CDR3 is TGCAGTGCTAGATCGCCTAATCACCCGCGGTACGAGCAGTACTTC. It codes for CSARSPNHPRYEQYF.